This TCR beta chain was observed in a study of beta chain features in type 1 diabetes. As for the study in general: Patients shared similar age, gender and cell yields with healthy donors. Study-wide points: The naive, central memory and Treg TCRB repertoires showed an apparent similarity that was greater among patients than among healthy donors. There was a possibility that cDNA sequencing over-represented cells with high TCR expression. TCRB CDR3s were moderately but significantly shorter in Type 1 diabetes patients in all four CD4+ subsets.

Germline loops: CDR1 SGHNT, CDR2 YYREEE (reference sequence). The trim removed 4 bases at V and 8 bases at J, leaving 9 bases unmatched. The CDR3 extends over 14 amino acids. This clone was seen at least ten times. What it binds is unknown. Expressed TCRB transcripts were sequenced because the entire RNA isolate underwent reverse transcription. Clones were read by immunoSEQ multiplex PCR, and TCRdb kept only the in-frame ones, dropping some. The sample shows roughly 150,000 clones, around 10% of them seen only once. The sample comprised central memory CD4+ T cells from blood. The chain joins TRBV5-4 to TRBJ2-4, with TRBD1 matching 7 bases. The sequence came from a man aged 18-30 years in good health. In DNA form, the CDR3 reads TGTGCCAGCAGCATAGGGACAGATAGACACATTCAGTACTTC. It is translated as CASSIGTDRHIQYF.